A single sample is the source of the 19 T cell receptor beta chains below, sequenced in a study of T cell responses to AZD1222 COVID-19 vaccine. Measured with immunoSEQ multiplex PCR; TCRdb has only the in-frame clones, and not every one. The table shows roughly 80,000 clones, with roughly nine tenths occurring only once. The sequenced sample was peripheral blood, obtained on day 0 of AZD1222 vaccination. The source of these receptors is an adult in good health.

The CDR3 nucleotides read TGTGCCAGCAGTGAAACGGGACTAGCGGGAGGGTCTTACAATGAGCAGTTCTTC. Encoded protein: CASSETGLAGGSYNEQFF. The V call is TRBV6-1, the J call TRBJ2-1; 16 bases line up with TRBD2. Germline CDR1 MNHNS, CDR2 SASEGT. The CDR3 is 18 amino acids. V lost 2 bases and J lost 4; bases outside the gene matches: 5.

This chain uses TRBV18 with TRBJ1-1; no clear D gene. Per the germline V gene, CDR1 is KGHSH and CDR2 is LQKENI. Trimming took 3 bases from V and 3 from J, leaving 14 bases between them. CDR3 length equals 15 residues. CDR3 region: CASSPTTRTDTEAFF. The CDR3 bases are TGTGCCAGCTCACCTACGACTCGGACGGACACTGAAGCTTTCTTT. The variable domain in full, with the rest retrieved from reference TRBV18 and TRBJ1-1, is NAGVMQNPRHLVRRRGQEARLRCSPMKGHSHVYWYRQLPEEGLKFMVYLQKENIIDESGMPKERFSAEFPKEGPSILRIQQVVRGDSAAYFCASSPTTRTDTEAFFGQGTRLTVV.

This rearrangement joins TRBV25-1 to TRBJ1-2, with D uncertain. Per the germline V gene, CDR1 is MGHDK and CDR2 is SYGVNS. V lost 0 bases and J lost 4, with 15 bases in between. CDR3 length: 16 residues. As DNA, the CDR3 is TGTGCCAGCAGTGAATATAGTACGGCGGGTGGCTATGGCTACACCTTC. Its protein product is CASSEYSTAGGYGYTF.

This chain uses TRBV5-1 with TRBJ2-2; 12 nucleotides match TRBD2. In germline, CDR1 is SGHRS, CDR2 YFSETQ. The CDR3 consists of 19 residues. V was pared by 1 base and J by 3 bases, with 10 bases of the junction left unmatched. In nucleotides, the CDR3 is TGCGCCAGCAGCTTGACCCTAGCGGGAGGGCCGCGGGACACCGGGGAGCTGTTTTTT. Protein product: CASSLTLAGGPRDTGELFF.

This sequence joins TRBV19 and TRBJ1-5; 8 nucleotides match TRBD1. V dropped 1 base and J dropped 4; count of bases not matched to a gene: 6. The CDR3 covers 16 residues. CDR1 and CDR2 from the germline V gene are LNHDA and SQIVND (reference sequence). As DNA, the CDR3 is TGTGCCAGTAGTATAGCTCTAGGACAGGGTAATCAGCCCCAGCATTTT. It encodes CASSIALGQGNQPQHF.

The chain links TRBV7-9 to TRBJ1-5; a possible D gene is TRBD1 (5 bases). Germline V CDR1 and CDR2: SEHNR, FQNEAQ (reference sequence). The V and J ends lost 5 bases and 9 bases respectively, with 17 bases between them. The CDR3 extends over 14 amino acids. The CDR3 here is CASSLGEGWGPQHF. CDR3 coding DNA: TGTGCCAGCAGCCTGGGGGAGGGTTGGGGGCCCCAGCATTTT.

This clone was found once. The chain couples TRBV27 to TRBJ2-1, with 7 bases lining up with TRBD1. V was clipped by 6 bases and J by 4 bases; unmatched bases: 12. The CDR3 sequence is 16 residues long. Germline lookup yields CDR1 MNHEY and CDR2 SMNVEV (reference sequence). CDR3 loop: CASSSNRDSSYNEQFF. Here the CDR3 DNA reads TGTGCCAGCAGCAGTAACCGGGACAGCTCATACAATGAGCAGTTCTTC.

The chain couples TRBV7-3 to TRBJ2-7; 13 positions match TRBD2. CDR3 length: 15 residues. V lost 5 bases and J lost 1; bases outside the gene matches: 2. Per germline, CDR1 SGHTA and CDR2 FQGTGA. In DNA, the CDR3 is TGTGCCAGCAGCGAGGGACTAGCGGGATCCTACGAGCAGTACTTC. Amino acids: CASSEGLAGSYEQYF.

The chain couples TRBV15 to TRBJ2-2, with 8 positions matching TRBD1. Germline V gene data show CDR1 as LNHNV and CDR2 as YYDKDF (reference sequence). Trimming cost V 10 bases and J 4 bases; bases outside gene matches: 8. There are 14 residues in the CDR3. The DNA of the CDR3 is TGTGCCAGTACCGGACAGGGAGGCACCGGGGAGCTGTTTTTT. As protein: CASTGQGGTGELFF.

J is TRBJ2-7 and V is TRBV5-1; 7 positions agree with TRBD1. CDR3 length equals 14 residues. J lost 5 bases, V lost 0 bases, and 5 bases had no gene match. Germline CDR1 and CDR2: SGHRS and YFSETQ. CDR3 protein: CASSLGQGLDEQYF. The CDR3, as DNA: TGCGCCAGCAGCTTGGGACAGGGATTGGACGAGCAGTACTTC.

V is TRBV27 and J is TRBJ2-7; unclear D gene. Germline loops: CDR1 MNHEY, CDR2 SMNVEV (reference sequence). V was trimmed by 2 bases and J by 0 bases, leaving 11 bases between them. CDR3 length: 15 amino acids. The CDR3 coding sequence is TGTGCCAGCAGTTTAATTGGGTTCTCCTCCTACGAGCAGTACTTC. Protein sequence: CASSLIGFSSYEQYF.

The chain has TRBV5-4 and TRBJ2-7, with TRBD2 matching over 7 bases. This CDR3 has 14 residues. Germline V gene lookup returns CDR1 SGHNT and CDR2 YYREEE (reference sequence). V dropped 4 bases and J dropped 3; count of bases not matched to a gene: 7. CDR3 loop: CASSPRRDYYEQYF. The CDR3 bases are TGTGCCAGCAGCCCCCGGAGGGACTACTACGAGCAGTACTTC. Combining the CDR3 with reference TRBV5-4 and TRBJ2-7 gives the whole variable domain ETGVTQSPTHLIKTRGQQVTLRCSSQSGHNTVSWYQQALGQGPQFIFQYYREEENGRGNFPPRFSGLQFPNYSSELNVNALELDDSALYLCASSPRRDYYEQYFGPGTRLTVT.

This sequence joins TRBV6-1 and TRBJ1-1; maybe TRBD1 (6 bases). Germline CDR1 MNHNS, CDR2 SASEGT. V lost 0 bases and J 11 bases, leaving 13 bases between the germline ends. The CDR3 extends over 13 amino acids. The CDR3 coding sequence is TGTGCCAGCAGTGAAGCGGGGCACAGGGAGGCTTTCTTT. It translates to CASSEAGHREAFF.

V is TRBV5-4 and J is TRBJ1-1; D is ambiguous. The V and J ends lost 4 bases and 4 bases respectively, with 14 bases between them. Germline values: CDR1 SGHNT, CDR2 YYREEE (reference sequence). The CDR3 sequence is 14 residues long. Here the CDR3 DNA reads TGTGCCAGCAGCGGTGAACAAGTAAGCACTGAAGCTTTCTTT. This translates into CASSGEQVSTEAFF.

The genes are TRBV2 and TRBJ1-5; D possibly corresponds to TRBD1 (5 bases). Germline V gives CDR1 SNHLY, CDR2 FYNNEI. The CDR3 contains 12 residues. V was clipped by 7 bases and J by 7 bases, with 11 bases between them. The CDR3 loop is CASTQGYQPQHF. In nucleotides, the CDR3 is TGTGCCAGCACCCAGGGATACCAGCCCCAGCATTTT.

There are a few counts of this clone. Written as DNA, the CDR3 is TGTGCCAGTGAGGGCGGTGAGCAGTTCTTC. This gives the protein CASEGGEQFF. The gene calls are TRBV19 and TRBJ2-1, with D possibly matching TRBD2 (5 bases). Trimming removed 8 bases from V and 9 bases from J, with 8 bases in between. CDR1 LNHDA and CDR2 SQIVND come from the germline V gene (reference sequence). The CDR3 sequence is 10 residues long.

The V gene is TRBV2, the J gene TRBJ2-7; 12 bases align to TRBD2. Trimming took 6 bases from V and 2 from J; bases not matched to a gene: 5. CDR3 size: 15 residues. In germline, CDR1 is SNHLY, CDR2 FYNNEI. CDR3 DNA: TGTGCCAGCAGAACCGGACTAGCGGGGACCTACGAGCAGTACTTC. This gives the protein CASRTGLAGTYEQYF.

The V gene is TRBV6-5, the J gene TRBJ2-1, with TRBD1 identical over 9 bases. The CDR3 covers 13 residues. Per the germline V gene, CDR1 is MNHEY and CDR2 is SVGAGI. V was clipped by 8 bases and J by 7 bases; unmatched bases: 6. CDR3 in DNA: TGTGCCAGCGAGGGACAGGGAGGAAATGAGCAGTTCTTC. It specifies CASEGQGGNEQFF.

The chain carries TRBV6-5 and TRBJ1-3; D is perhaps TRBD1 (5 bases). The V end was cut by 0 bases, the J end by 4 bases, with 10 bases between. The CDR3 is made up of 15 amino acids. CDR1 is MNHEY and CDR2 is SVGAGI in the germline V gene. The CDR3 region is CASSYSGALGNTIYF. The CDR3 nucleotides are TGTGCCAGCAGTTACTCAGGGGCCCTCGGAAACACCATATATTTT.